What follows is one T cell receptor (beta chain) and its context. The data originate from a study of cytomegalovirus exposure and HLA in healthy donors. PCR employed 60 Vbeta and 13 Jbeta primers. Using immunoSEQ multiplex PCR, the repertoire was profiled, and TCRdb retains in-frame clones only, with some absent. The sample data list 150,000 or so clones. The CDR3 length is 14 residues. V trimming: 3 bases; J trimming: 3 bases; junction bases outside the gene matches: 3. Germline CDR1 is MNHNS and CDR2 is SASEGT. The receptor comes from a woman in her 50s in good health and CMV-seronegative. The chain links TRBV6-1 to TRBJ1-1; TRBD1 matches at 8 bases. Input material: PBMCs. The CDR3, as DNA: TGTGCCAGCAGTGAGCAGGGGGCGGACACTGAAGCTTTCTTT. This encodes CASSEQGADTEAFF.